This T cell receptor (beta chain) comes out of a study of T cells in Graves' hyperthyroidism and ophthalmopathy. The CDR3 is made up of 13 amino acids. V lost 3 bases and J lost 4; bases outside the gene matches: 3. Looked up from germline, CDR1 is DFQATT and CDR2 is SNEGSKA (reference sequence). Any patient presenting with uncontrolled infection, other autoimmune disease, pregnancy or lactation was left out. Amplification yielded TCR beta CDR3 regions, with RNA transcripts as the source. First-round RT-PCR with HTBI primers amplified the TCR CDR3 region. TCRdb re-derived calls from the multiplex PCR reads in MiXCR, one entry per CDR3 protein. This sample has about 560,000 distinct CDR3 sequences, with 16% found just once. The table lists this clonotype with a few counts.

The chain joins TRBV20-1 to TRBJ2-7, with 10 bases that match TRBD2. Input material: blood. The TCR originated in a woman younger than 35 with Graves' hyperthyroidism. CDR3 nucleotides: TGCAGTGCTAGTTCTAGCGGGGGATACGAGCAGTACTTC. Its protein is CSASSSGGYEQYF.